The rows below give T cell receptor beta chains drawn from one sample of a study of blood T cell repertoires in COVID-19. Method: immunoSEQ multiplex PCR; TCRdb's copy keeps in-frame clones and lacks some. This table holds under 200,000 clones, 82% found once. Sequenced sample: PBMCs or T cells enriched from blood (not recorded which). Source of these receptors: a woman aged 60 to 75 with acute COVID-19. Each CDR3 is given with its conserved first and last residue. D genes are given only for firm matches. Where a row states a size, it is once, few, many or the class of an expanded clone; other rows omit it.

cdr3_nt cdr3_aa j_call d_call clone_size v_call
TGTGCCAGCTGGCTAGCGGGAATGTATACCGGGGAGCTGTTTTTT CASWLAGMYTGELFF TRBJ2-2 TRBD2 NA TRBV6-5
TGTGCCTGGAGTGAACAATTGAGGGAGCAGTTCTTC CAWSEQLREQFF TRBJ2-1 NA NA TRBV30
TGTGCCAGCACCCCGGGGAGGGACAATTCACCCCTCCACTTT CASTPGRDNSPLHF TRBJ1-6 NA NA TRBV6-5
TGTGCCAGTACCGACCGCGGGGGCGGGAACACCGGGGAGCTGTTTTTT CASTDRGGGNTGELFF TRBJ2-2 NA NA TRBV19
TGTGCCAGCAGACAGCGGTCAGCGCGCTCCTACGAGCAGTACTTC CASRQRSARSYEQYF TRBJ2-7 NA NA TRBV2
TGTGCCAGCAGCCAAGCGGGTTTGAACACTGAAGCTTTCTTT CASSQAGLNTEAFF TRBJ1-1 NA NA TRBV14
TGTGCCAGCAGCGTAGGGCCCAAATTAGCCAAAAACATTCAGTACTTC CASSVGPKLAKNIQYF TRBJ2-4 NA NA TRBV9
TGTGCCAGCAGCCAAGGACTAGCGGGGGGGCAAGAGACCCAGTACTTC CASSQGLAGGQETQYF TRBJ2-5 TRBD2 NA TRBV4-2
TGTGCCAGCTCACCAAAGAGGGGGACTAGCAGTGGCACAGATACGCAGTATTTT CASSPKRGTSSGTDTQYF TRBJ2-3 TRBD2 NA TRBV18
TGTGCCAGCAGCGTACCCGGGGCGGGGTATGGCTACACCTTC CASSVPGAGYGYTF TRBJ1-2 NA NA TRBV9
TGTGCCAGCAGTAACCTAGGCCGGTTCCAAGAGACCCAGTACTTC CASSNLGRFQETQYF TRBJ2-5 NA NA TRBV6-2/TRBV6-3
TGCGCCAGCAGCCAATCCTTAACGGACAGGGTAGTCGCAAAACTGTTTTTT CASSQSLTDRVVAKLFF TRBJ1-4 TRBD1 NA TRBV4-3
TGTGCCAGCAGCCCTATGCGAGTTTACACTGAAGCTTTCTTT CASSPMRVYTEAFF TRBJ1-1 NA NA TRBV7-8
TGTGCCTGGAGTTACTCCCCTCGACAGCTCCAAGAGACCCAGTACTTC CAWSYSPRQLQETQYF TRBJ2-5 NA NA TRBV30
TGTGCCAGCAGCCTCCACCCCGGACTAGCGGCAAGCACAGATACGCAGTATTTT CASSLHPGLAASTDTQYF TRBJ2-3 TRBD2 NA TRBV3-1/TRBV3-2
TGTGCCAGCAGCCAACCGGGGACACTATATGGCTACACCTTC CASSQPGTLYGYTF TRBJ1-2 NA NA TRBV2
TGTGCCAGCAGCCCAGATGGTAGCGGGGCGGGGAGGGCCCAGTACTTC CASSPDGSGAGRAQYF TRBJ2-5 TRBD2 few TRBV7-8
TGTGCCAGCAGCTCGGGACAGGGGAATCAGCCCCAGCATTTT CASSSGQGNQPQHF TRBJ1-5 TRBD1 NA TRBV7-2
TGCGCCAGCAGCCAAGGGGATTGGACGGGGAACTACAATGAGCAGTTCTTC CASSQGDWTGNYNEQFF TRBJ2-1 NA NA TRBV4-1
TGTGCCACCAGTGATGGTCAGGCCAACTATGGCTACACCTTC CATSDGQANYGYTF TRBJ1-2 NA NA TRBV24-1
TGCAGCGTTGCCCCTCTAGCGGGAGATCGCGAGCAGTACTTC CSVAPLAGDREQYF TRBJ2-7 TRBD2 few TRBV29-1
TGTGCCAGCAGCATCTCCAGGGGGCAAGGCACTAATGAAAAACTGTTTTTT CASSISRGQGTNEKLFF TRBJ1-4 TRBD1 NA TRBV5-4
TGTGCCAGCAGTAACTCCAAGGACAGATGGCAGCCCCAGCATTTT CASSNSKDRWQPQHF TRBJ1-5 NA once TRBV28
TGTGCCAGCAGCCAACGAGTCGGGTCCTTATACTACGAGCAGTACTTC CASSQRVGSLYYEQYF TRBJ2-7 NA NA TRBV14
TGTGCCAGCAGCCTCCTTGGTCGGACTAGTGAAGAGACCCAGTACTTC CASSLLGRTSEETQYF TRBJ2-5 TRBD2 NA TRBV5-6
TGTGCCAGCAGAGCCGGGACAGTCTACAATGAGCAGTTCTTC CASRAGTVYNEQFF TRBJ2-1 TRBD1 NA TRBV27
TGTGCCAGCAGTTACTCGTCAGGGGGCGGCGACGAGCAGTACTTC CASSYSSGGGDEQYF TRBJ2-7 TRBD1 NA TRBV6-6
TGTGCCAGCACCGGAGGGCCAACGAGTTACGAGCAGTACTTC CASTGGPTSYEQYF TRBJ2-7 NA NA TRBV6-5
TGTGCCAGCAGCCAAGACTCGGGTGAGCAGTTCTTC CASSQDSGEQFF TRBJ2-1 NA few TRBV27
TGTGCCAGCAGTCCACAGGTTATTTTGAACACTGAAGCTTTCTTT CASSPQVILNTEAFF TRBJ1-1 NA NA TRBV6-2/TRBV6-3
TGTGCCAGCAGTTTAAGCGGGAACTCCTACGAGCAGTACTTC CASSLSGNSYEQYF TRBJ2-7 TRBD2 NA TRBV27
TGTGCCAGTAGCGACGGACAGGGGTTCGGAAACACCATATATTTT CASSDGQGFGNTIYF TRBJ1-3 TRBD1 NA TRBV19
TGTGCCAGCGCGGGGTTTGAAGCTTTCTTT CASAGFEAFF TRBJ1-1 NA NA TRBV12-3/TRBV12-4